Below, one T cell receptor beta chain is given with its context. This CDR3 comprises 13 residues. Germline V gene data show CDR1 as MDHEN and CDR2 as SYDVKM. The ends lost 9 bases at V and 1 base at J; junction bases unmatched: 1. These data originate in a study of blood T cell repertoires in COVID-19. The wider study: Samples representing acute and convalescent COVID-19 were sourced from the United States, Italy and Spain. PBMCs, B-cell-depleted T cells, or T cells provided the cDNA or gDNA that made up the material.

Authors' data handling: Amplification of reference gene primers was used by the study to estimate nucleated cell counts. The table came from immunoSEQ multiplex PCR; TCRdb's copy has only in-frame clones and leaves some out. From that table come the V and J calls and clone size; the DNA was used to work out D and trimming. In the table there are more than 200,000 clones, approximately 79% of which are singletons. This chain uses TRBV28 with TRBJ1-1; TRBD1 agrees at 11 bases. The sequencing sample was made of peripheral blood. The sequence came from a woman aged 40 to 50 with active or convalescent COVID-19. For the CDR3, the DNA is TGTGCCAGTGGACAGGGGGCGAACACTGAAGCTTTCTTT. This encodes CASGQGANTEAFF.